The rows below give T cell receptor beta chains drawn from one sample of a study of T cells in Graves' hyperthyroidism and ophthalmopathy. One entry per CDR3 protein results from TCRdb running MiXCR on the multiplex PCR reads. The sample has 600,000 or so distinct CDR3 sequences, 35% to 55% seen once. Sequenced material: peripheral blood or thyroid tissue (not recorded which). Receptor source: a young woman with Graves' hyperthyroidism. CDR3s include the opening cysteine and the closing phenylalanine or tryptophan. D genes are given only for firm matches. Clone size, where shown, is once, few, many, or a class for clones that have expanded.

d_call j_call clone_size v_call cdr3_nt cdr3_aa
NA TRBJ1-4 few TRBV7-2 TGTGCCAGCAGCTTACTGATAAGCGAAAAACTGTTTTTT CASSLLISEKLFF
NA TRBJ1-3 NA TRBV29-1 TGCAGCGGACTTTTCACGGCCTATGGCTACACCATATATTTT CSGLFTAYGYTIYF
NA TRBJ1-2 many TRBV20-1 TGCAGTGCGCAACGTAGTCCGGGTGGCTACACCTTC CSAQRSPGGYTF
TRBD1 TRBJ2-5 few TRBV20-1 TGCAGTGCTAGTGACAGGGGGGGTAAAGAGACCCAGTACTTC CSASDRGGKETQYF
TRBD2 TRBJ2-7 NA TRBV19 TGTGCCAGTAGTACGGGAGGGCGTTACGAGCAGTACTTC CASSTGGRYEQYF
NA TRBJ1-1 NA TRBV7-2 TGTGCCAGCAGCTTACTAGGCGTCTTGGGGAAGAACACTGAAGCTTTCTTT CASSLLGVLGKNTEAFF
NA TRBJ1-6 many TRBV7-2 TGTGCCAGCAGCTTAGAGCCGTTTAATTCACCCCTCCACTTT CASSLEPFNSPLHF
NA TRBJ1-6 many TRBV7-2 TGTGCCAGCAGCCTCGGAGGAGGGGTGGGATCACCCCTCCACTTT CASSLGGGVGSPLHF
TRBD2 TRBJ2-7 NA TRBV7-2 TGTGCCAGCAGCTTATCCTCGCTAGCGGGATTCTCCTACGAGCAGTACTTC CASSLSSLAGFSYEQYF
TRBD1 TRBJ1-2 many TRBV29-1 TGCAGCGCCCTGGACAGGGGTATGGATGGCTACACCTTC CSALDRGMDGYTF
NA TRBJ2-5 NA TRBV7-9 TGTGCCAGCAGCTTCGCCAGTTGGCAAGAGACCCAGTACTTC CASSFASWQETQYF
TRBD2 TRBJ2-7 NA TRBV5-1 TGCGCCAGCAGCCTGACTAGCGGGGGGCGAGAGCAGTACTTC CASSLTSGGREQYF
NA TRBJ2-7 few TRBV29-1 TGCAGCGTTGGGTTCGGCGACTCCTACGAGCAGTACTTC CSVGFGDSYEQYF
NA TRBJ1-2 NA TRBV9 TGCGCCAGCAGCCAAGTGATAGGGGCGTCAAGCTATGGCTACACCTTC CASSQVIGASSYGYTF
NA TRBJ2-5 few TRBV12-3/TRBV12-4 TGTGCCAGCGCCCCGGTCAGCTACCAAGAGACCCAGTACTTC CASAPVSYQETQYF
TRBD2 TRBJ2-5 NA TRBV2 TGTGCCAGCAGTGAAAACGGGAGGGCCAAAGGAGAGACCCAGTACTTC CASSENGRAKGETQYF
TRBD2 TRBJ2-5 NA TRBV2 TGTGCCAGCAGTTTGCCTAGCGGAGGGCAAGAGACCCAGTACTTC CASSLPSGGQETQYF
NA TRBJ1-1 NA TRBV6-2/TRBV6-3 TGTGCCAGCAGTTACTCGAAAGGGGGTGATGCTTTCTTT CASSYSKGGDAFF
TRBD1 TRBJ2-5 few TRBV20-1 TGCAGTGCTAGATGGCAGGGGGTAACGAAGACCCAGTACTTC CSARWQGVTKTQYF
TRBD2 TRBJ2-2 NA TRBV20-1 TGCAGTGCTAGAGAGGGACTAGCGGGAGACACCGGGGAGCTGTTTTTT CSAREGLAGDTGELFF
TRBD1 TRBJ1-1 once TRBV11-1 TGTGCCGGCAGCAACAGGGGAGGTAGCGCTGAAGCTTTCTTT CAGSNRGGSAEAFF
NA TRBJ2-7 NA TRBV19 TGTGCCAGTAGACCCCTCAGGGAGGACGAGCAGTACTTC CASRPLREDEQYF
NA TRBJ1-1 NA TRBV20-1 TGCAGTGCAAGGGACACATCAGAGAATCTCCTGAACACTGAAGCTTTCTTT CSARDTSENLLNTEAFF
TRBD1 TRBJ1-1 NA TRBV2 TGTGCCAGCAGTGAAGGACAGGGGCTGACTGAAGCTTTCTTT CASSEGQGLTEAFF
NA TRBJ2-5 NA TRBV16 TGTGCCAGCAGCCCCTCCCGTCTGACCTTAGGGACCCAGTACTTC CASSPSRLTLGTQYF
NA TRBJ2-7 NA TRBV14 TGTGCCAGCAGCCCCCTCAACCTCTACGAGCAGTACTTC CASSPLNLYEQYF
TRBD2 TRBJ2-7 NA TRBV20-1 TGCAGTGCCAGACTCCCTAACAGCGGGACTGGGGCCTACGAGCAGTACTTC CSARLPNSGTGAYEQYF
TRBD2 TRBJ2-7 many TRBV29-1 TGCAGCGTTGTGGGGGAGGGCCTTTACGAGCAGTACTTC CSVVGEGLYEQYF
NA TRBJ1-3 few TRBV12-3/TRBV12-4 TGTGCCAGCAGCCCCCTCGGATCCTCTGGAAACACCATATATTTT CASSPLGSSGNTIYF
NA TRBJ2-6 many TRBV7-8 TGTGCCAGCAGCAATCGACTGAGCTCTGGGGCCAACGTCCTGACTTTC CASSNRLSSGANVLTF
TRBD1 TRBJ1-6 many TRBV2 TGTGCCAGCAGTAGGGACAGGCAGTATTCACCCCTCCACTTT CASSRDRQYSPLHF
NA TRBJ1-1 NA TRBV5-1 TGTGCCAGCAGCCCCGTTTGGGGCTACACTGAAGCTTTCTTT CASSPVWGYTEAFF
NA TRBJ1-2 few TRBV19 TGCGCCAGCAGCCGCCCCGGGGGGGACTATGGCTACACCTTC CASSRPGGDYGYTF
NA TRBJ1-2 NA TRBV15 TGTGCCACCAGCAGTCTAGGGGGTGGGAGCTACACCTTC CATSSLGGGSYTF
TRBD2 TRBJ2-7 NA TRBV7-9 TGTGCCAGCAGCTTTAGCGGGAGTCCCTCCTACGAGCAGTACTTC CASSFSGSPSYEQYF
NA TRBJ1-5 NA TRBV29-1 TGCAGCGTTGCCGAGGGCCTAAATCAGCCCCAGCATTTT CSVAEGLNQPQHF
TRBD1 TRBJ1-5 NA TRBV7-3 TGTGCCAGCAGCATGACAGGGGCAAGGCAGCCCCAGCATTTT CASSMTGARQPQHF
NA TRBJ2-7 once TRBV29-1 TGCAGCGCCCCGGGAAGGGGCGAGCAGTACTTC CSAPGRGEQYF
TRBD1 TRBJ1-6 NA TRBV15 TGTGCCCCGGGACAGCCAAATTCACCCCTCCACTTT CAPGQPNSPLHF
NA TRBJ1-2 few TRBV28 TGTGCCAGCAGTTTACCGTGGATCTATGGCTACACCTTC CASSLPWIYGYTF
TRBD1 TRBJ1-1 NA TRBV7-2 TGCGCCAGCAGCCCCAGGACAGGGAGCACTGAAGCTTTCTTT CASSPRTGSTEAFF
TRBD1 TRBJ1-2 many TRBV29-1 TGCAGCGCAGCCGGGACAGGGTATGGCTACACCTTC CSAAGTGYGYTF
NA TRBJ2-5 many TRBV11-3 TGTGCCAGCAGCCCACAGGATCACCAAGAGACCCAGTACTTC CASSPQDHQETQYF
NA TRBJ2-7 many TRBV2 TGTGCCAGCAGCCTAAGGTCTCGGCGCGAGCAGTACTTC CASSLRSRREQYF
TRBD1 TRBJ2-7 NA TRBV7-6 TGTGCCAGCAGTGCAACAGGGGTTGGCGAGCAGTACTTC CASSATGVGEQYF
TRBD1 TRBJ1-6 NA TRBV6-4 TGTGCCAGCAGTGACACCCGGACAGGGGGGAATTCACCCCTCCACTTT CASSDTRTGGNSPLHF
NA TRBJ1-2 NA TRBV10-3 TGTGCCAGCAGTTCATCAGGTGGCAGGTCTAACTATGGCTACACCTTC CASSSSGGRSNYGYTF
NA TRBJ1-3 NA TRBV10-3 TGTGCCAGCAGTTACTCCGGCAGTCGGCATGGAAACACCATATATTTT CASSYSGSRHGNTIYF
TRBD1 TRBJ1-2 NA TRBV10-3 TGTGCCATCAGTGAGTCAGAGGGTGCAGGGGGCAGCTATGGCTACACCTTC CAISESEGAGGSYGYTF